The entry below describes one TCR beta chain. Per the original data handling: ImmunoSEQ output lacked quality scores and full-length reads, limiting matched filtering. Sequencing was performed with immunoSEQ multiplex PCR; in TCRdb, only in-frame clones are kept and a portion is missing. V and J calls and clone size are copied from that table; D and trimming were computed from the DNA. The sample consists of about 1,800,000 clones, about 95% of them appearing once. This specimen comes from a study of shared clonotypes between healthy human individuals. Naive CD8 cells, CD45RO-negative and positively selected for CCR7, excluded terminally differentiated effector memory CD45RA+ cells. This CDR3 has 14 amino acids. CDR1 MNHEY and CDR2 SMNVEV come from the germline V gene (reference sequence). V was shortened by 5 bases and J by 2 bases, with 13 bases between the two germline ends.

The receptor was derived from a man younger than 30 in good health. The V and J genes are TRBV27 and TRBJ2-7; weak D call: TRBD2 (7 bases). The sequencing sample was made of naive CD8+ T cells sorted from blood. The CDR3 nucleotides are TGTGCCAGCAGTCCCGGGGAGGGGGCCTACGAGCAGTACTTC. Protein product: CASSPGEGAYEQYF.